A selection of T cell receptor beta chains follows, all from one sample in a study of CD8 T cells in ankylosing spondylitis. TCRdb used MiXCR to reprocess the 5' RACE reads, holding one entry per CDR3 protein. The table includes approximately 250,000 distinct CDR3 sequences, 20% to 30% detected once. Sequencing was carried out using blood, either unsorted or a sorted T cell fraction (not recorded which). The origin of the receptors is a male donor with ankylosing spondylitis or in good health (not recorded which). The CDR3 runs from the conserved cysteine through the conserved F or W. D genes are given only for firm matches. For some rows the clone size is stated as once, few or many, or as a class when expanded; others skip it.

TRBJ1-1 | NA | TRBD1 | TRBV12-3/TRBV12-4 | TGTGCCAGCAGTGAAGGACAGGGGACTGAAGCTTTCTTT | CASSEGQGTEAFF
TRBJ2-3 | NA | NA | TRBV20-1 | TGCAGTGCTCACTGGGACCTCCCGGATACGCAGTATTTT | CSAHWDLPDTQYF
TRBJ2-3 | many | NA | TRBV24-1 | TGTGCCACCAGTGATTGGGGGAGTACAGATACGCAGTATTTT | CATSDWGSTDTQYF
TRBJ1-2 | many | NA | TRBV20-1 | TGCAGTGCCACGGACAGAAAAAGCAACTATGGCTACACCTTC | CSATDRKSNYGYTF
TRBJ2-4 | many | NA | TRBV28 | TGTGCCAGCAGTTACCCGTTAGCCAAAAACATTCAGTACTTC | CASSYPLAKNIQYF
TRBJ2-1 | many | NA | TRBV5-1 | TGCGCCAGCAGCCCAAGACAGGTATCGAGCTCCTACAATGAGCAGTTCTTC | CASSPRQVSSSYNEQFF
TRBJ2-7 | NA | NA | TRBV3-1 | TGTGCCAGCAGCCAAGATATCGGGGACGAGCAGTACTTC | CASSQDIGDEQYF
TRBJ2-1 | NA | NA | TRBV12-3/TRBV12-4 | TGTGCCAGCAGCCCTACCGGGACCCTGCAAGATGAGCAGTTCTTC | CASSPTGTLQDEQFF
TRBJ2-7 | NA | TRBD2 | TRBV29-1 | TGCAGCGTTGAAGGTGGGCCGGGGGGCTACGAGCAGTACTTC | CSVEGGPGGYEQYF
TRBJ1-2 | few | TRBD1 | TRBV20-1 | TGCAGTGCTTCGCAAGCCGGGACAGTGACGCTGGGCTACACCTTC | CSASQAGTVTLGYTF
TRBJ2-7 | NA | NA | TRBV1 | TGCACCAGCAGCCAAGAGGGGTTTGTCTACGAGCAGTACTTC | CTSSQEGFVYEQYF
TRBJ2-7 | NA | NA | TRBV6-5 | TGTGCCAGCAGTTACGAGTTGGGCGGAGGCGAGCAGTACTTC | CASSYELGGGEQYF
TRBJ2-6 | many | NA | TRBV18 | TGTGCCAGCTCACGATCTCCCTCTGGGGCCAACGTCCTGACTTTC | CASSRSPSGANVLTF
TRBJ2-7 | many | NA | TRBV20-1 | TGCAGTGCTAGACCCAGTCCCTACGAGCAGTACTTC | CSARPSPYEQYF
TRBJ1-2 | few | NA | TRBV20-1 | TGCAGTGCTAGAGAGTGGGGGGACCAATTTTATGGCTACACCTTC | CSAREWGDQFYGYTF
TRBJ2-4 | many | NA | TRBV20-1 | TGCAGTGCTTGGCCTAGCACCAGGCGGGGCCAAAACATTCAGTACTTC | CSAWPSTRRGQNIQYF
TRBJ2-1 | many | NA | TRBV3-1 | TGTGCCAGCAGCCAACCTCCCTTTAGCGTTGGGCAGTTCTTC | CASSQPPFSVGQFF
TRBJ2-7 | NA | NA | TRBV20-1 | TGCAGCGTCACAGGGAGCTCCTACGAGCAGTACTTC | CSVTGSSYEQYF
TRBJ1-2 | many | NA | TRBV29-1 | TGCAGCGTTGGCCAGATCGTGAGTACGGGCTACACCTTC | CSVGQIVSTGYTF
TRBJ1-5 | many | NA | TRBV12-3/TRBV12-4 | TGTGCCAGCAGGAGTCAGGGGATTCAGCCCCAGCATTTT | CASRSQGIQPQHF
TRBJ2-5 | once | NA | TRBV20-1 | TGCAGTGCCGGAGCAGGGAAAGAGACCCAGTACTTC | CSAGAGKETQYF
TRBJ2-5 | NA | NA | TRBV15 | TGTGCCACCAGCAGAGCATACAGGGAGGGATCCCAGTACTTC | CATSRAYREGSQYF
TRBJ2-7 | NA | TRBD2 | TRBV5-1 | TGCGCCAGCAGCGTAGCGGGGGCAGGTTACGAGCAGTACTTC | CASSVAGAGYEQYF
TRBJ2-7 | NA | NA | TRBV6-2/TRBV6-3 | TGTGCCAGCAGTTACCCTCACGACAGCATCTACGAGCAGTACTTC | CASSYPHDSIYEQYF
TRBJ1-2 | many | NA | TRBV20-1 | TGCAGTGCTAGAGTCGACGGACGGGCCTATGGCTACACCTTC | CSARVDGRAYGYTF